The 25 T cell receptor beta chains below come from one sample, sequenced in a study of blood T cell repertoires in COVID-19. Some clones are missing from TCRdb's copy, which holds only in-frame ones; the method was immunoSEQ multiplex PCR. The table lists about 75,000 clones, roughly 90% of them singletons. Specimen: peripheral blood. Source of these receptors: a human donor in a cohort sampled during active COVID-19.

The chain recombines TRBV30 with TRBJ1-6; tentatively, D is TRBD1 (5 bases). This CDR3 is 13 amino acids long. Germline V CDR1 and CDR2: GTSNPN, SVGIG (reference sequence). V dropped 1 base and J dropped 5 bases, with 6 bases sitting between them. The CDR3 sequence: CAWSAGHNSPLHF. The CDR3 DNA reads TGTGCCTGGAGTGCAGGGCATAATTCACCCCTCCACTTT.

This chain uses TRBV7-9 with TRBJ2-2; 7 bases are shared with TRBD1. The junction had 8 bases not matched to a gene; V was cut back by 5 bases and J by 2 bases. Germline CDR1 SEHNR, CDR2 FQNEAQ (reference sequence). CDR3 length equals 16 residues. In DNA, the CDR3 is TGTGCCAGCAGCCCGCGACAGGGTTTCAACACCGGGGAGCTGTTTTTT. Translating it yields CASSPRQGFNTGELFF.

The genes are TRBV18 and TRBJ2-2, with D possibly matching TRBD1 (5 bases). The V gene's germline CDR1 is KGHSH and CDR2 LQKENI. CDR3 size: 15 residues. V was trimmed by 3 bases and J by 3 bases, leaving 11 bases between them. CDR3 sequence reads: CASSPRQGHTGELFF. The CDR3 DNA follows: TGTGCCAGCTCACCTCGGCAGGGTCACACCGGGGAGCTGTTTTTT.

This clone was counted a few times. The chain combines TRBV4-1 with TRBJ2-7; 8 nucleotides line up with TRBD1. From germline, CDR1 is MGHRA and CDR2 YSYEKL. V gave up 2 bases and J gave up 4 bases; unmatched junction bases: 7. The CDR3 covers 15 residues. The DNA for the CDR3 is TGCGCCAGCAGCCAACAAGGACAGGGTGGATACGAGCAGTACTTC. Translated, it gives CASSQQGQGGYEQYF.

This clone has a single count. The rearrangement uses TRBV7-2 and TRBJ2-5, with 7 positions matching TRBD2. This CDR3 has 16 residues. From germline, CDR1 is SGHTA and CDR2 FQGNSA. V was pared by 1 base and J by 5 bases, with 10 bases of the junction left unmatched. In DNA form, the CDR3 reads TGTGCCAGCAGCTTAGGGTTAGCGGGTAGTTGGGAGACCCAGTACTTC. Protein sequence: CASSLGLAGSWETQYF.

This sequence joins TRBV11-2 and TRBJ2-7; D gene unclear. Germline V CDR1 and CDR2: SGHAT, FQNNGV. The V and J ends lost 4 bases and 6 bases respectively, with 13 bases between them. This CDR3 spans 13 amino acids. In DNA, the CDR3 is TGTGCCAGCAGCTCCATTGAGGCTGGCGAGCAGTACTTC. This encodes CASSSIEAGEQYF.

J is TRBJ1-2 and V is TRBV6-5; D might be TRBD1 (5 bases). This CDR3 comprises 15 residues. Trimming removed 2 bases from V and 1 base from J, with 11 bases in between. Germline V lookup: CDR1 MNHEY, CDR2 SVGAGI. CDR3 loop: CASSYGAGRNYGYTF. The CDR3, as DNA: TGTGCCAGCAGTTACGGGGCAGGGCGTAACTATGGCTACACCTTC.

V gene TRBV7-9 combines with J gene TRBJ1-1; 8 nucleotides match TRBD1. This CDR3 is 14 amino acids long. Per germline, CDR1 SEHNR and CDR2 FQNEAQ (reference sequence). The CDR3 protein is CATSWGDRTKGAFF. The CDR3 region has the DNA TGTGCTACCTCCTGGGGGGACAGGACGAAAGGAGCTTTCTTT. The full variable domain, its missing parts supplied by reference TRBV7-9 and TRBJ1-1, is DTGVSQNPRHKITKRGQNVTFRCDPISEHNRLYWYRQTLGQGPEFLTYFQNEAQLEKSRLLSDRFSAERPKGSFSTLEIQRTEQGDSAMYLCATSWGDRTKGAFFGQGTRLTVV.

The chain links TRBV4-3 to TRBJ2-2; D gene ambiguous. Per germline, CDR1 LGHNA and CDR2 YSLEER. Trimming stripped 3 bases from V and 3 bases from J, with 8 bases between. The CDR3 sequence is 14 residues long. The CDR3: CASSQSGYTGELFF. In DNA, the CDR3 is TGCGCCAGCAGCCAGTCAGGCTACACCGGGGAGCTGTTTTTT.

The CDR3 DNA follows: TGTGCCAGCTCACCACGGACAGACGTCCTTGAGCAGTACTTC. Amino acid sequence: CASSPRTDVLEQYF. The gene calls are TRBV18 and TRBJ2-7, with a possible D match to TRBD1 (6 bases). This CDR3 has 14 amino acids. Per germline, CDR1 KGHSH and CDR2 LQKENI. V was pared by 1 base and J by 7 bases, with 14 bases between.

The chain has TRBV29-1 and TRBJ1-1, with 7 positions matching TRBD1. The germline V gene encodes CDR1 SQVTM and CDR2 ANQGSEA. The CDR3 has 14 residues. The J segment lost 0 bases and the V segment lost 5 bases, leaving 6 bases of the junction unmatched. CDR3 coding DNA: TGCAGCGTTCTTCCTGACAGGGTGAACACTGAAGCTTTCTTT. Protein product: CSVLPDRVNTEAFF. Full variable domain (missing parts from reference TRBV29-1 and TRBJ1-1): SAVISQKPSRDICQRGTSLTIQCQVDSQVTMMFWYRQQPGQSLTLIATANQGSEATYESGFVIDKFPISRPNLTFSTLTVSNMSPEDSSIYLCSVLPDRVNTEAFFGQGTRLTVV.

J is TRBJ1-5 and V is TRBV9; no firm D call. The germline V gene has CDR1 SGDLS and CDR2 YYNGEE. This CDR3 comprises 14 residues. Trimming shortened V by 0 bases and J by 9 bases, and 13 bases separated the two germline ends. The CDR3 nucleotides are TGTGCCAGCAGCGTAGATAGCGGTTTAGGGCCCCAGCATTTT. Amino acid sequence: CASSVDSGLGPQHF.

The chain is built from TRBV5-1 and TRBJ2-7, with no clear D. Trimming took off 7 bases at V and 0 bases at J, with 11 bases between the two ends. Germline V lookup: CDR1 SGHRS, CDR2 YFSETQ. This CDR3 spans 13 amino acids. CDR3 region: CASSSRRSYEQYF. CDR3 nucleotides: TGCGCCAGCTCTTCGAGGCGCTCCTACGAGCAGTACTTC.

The chain joins TRBV5-4 to TRBJ1-2; D gene ambiguous. CDR3 length: 11 amino acids. The V end lost 4 bases, the J end lost 8 bases, and 9 bases lay between the germline ends. Germline values: CDR1 SGHNT, CDR2 YYREEE (reference sequence). CDR3: CASSAGDGYTF. The CDR3 region has the DNA TGTGCCAGCAGCGCGGGCGACGGCTACACCTTC.

This chain connects TRBV7-2 to TRBJ2-7; 10 bases line up with TRBD1. The CDR3 is made up of 15 amino acids. The V gene end was trimmed by 2 bases and the J gene end by 3 bases; junction bases not matched to a gene: 4. Germline CDR1 and CDR2: SGHTA and FQGNSA. Here the CDR3 DNA reads TGTGCCAGCAGCTTATCGGGACAGGGGATCTACGAGCAGTACTTC. Amino acids: CASSLSGQGIYEQYF.

This chain joins TRBV10-3 and TRBJ1-5; TRBD1 matches 7 bases. The junction had 10 bases not matched to a gene; V was cut back by 9 bases and J by 2 bases. The germline V gene has CDR1 ENHRY and CDR2 SYGVKD. The CDR3 is 15 amino acids. The DNA of the CDR3 is TGTGCCATTAGTAAGGGCGGACAGGGCAATCAGCCCCAGCATTTT. It codes for CAISKGGQGNQPQHF.

This clone appeared a single time. The chain recombines TRBV12-5 with TRBJ2-1; 8 nucleotides agree with TRBD1. CDR1 and CDR2 (germline): LGHNT, FRNRAP. J was trimmed by 7 bases and V by 1 base; bases with no gene match: 6. CDR3 length equals 15 residues. CDR3 sequence reads: CASGLGQGARNEQFF. In nucleotides, the CDR3 is TGTGCTAGTGGTTTGGGGCAGGGGGCGCGGAATGAGCAGTTCTTC.

CDR3 sequence reads: CASSVGRRRNTDTQYF. CDR3 sequence (DNA): TGTGCCAGCAGCGTAGGGAGACGTCGAAACACAGATACGCAGTATTTT. The chain employs TRBV9 and TRBJ2-3; D is unclear. The CDR3 loop spans 16 amino acids. V was shortened by 0 bases and J by 2 bases, with 13 bases between the two germline ends. Germline CDR1 is SGDLS and CDR2 is YYNGEE. The full variable domain, completed using reference TRBV9 and TRBJ2-3, is DSGVTQTPKHLITATGQRVTLRCSPRSGDLSVYWYQQSLDQGLQFLIQYYNGEERAKGNILERFSAQQFPDLHSELNLSSLELGDSALYFCASSVGRRRNTDTQYFGPGTRLTVL.

This rearrangement joins TRBV4-1 to TRBJ2-7, with TRBD1 matching over 11 bases. In germline, CDR1 is MGHRA, CDR2 YSYEKL. This CDR3 is built from 16 residues. V shed 2 bases, J shed 0 bases, and the junction held 3 bases outside the gene matches. The CDR3 is CASSQRGQGVSYEQYF. The CDR3 region has the DNA TGCGCCAGCAGCCAACGGGGACAGGGGGTCTCCTACGAGCAGTACTTC.

This chain uses TRBV6-7 with TRBJ2-7, with D possibly TRBD1 on 7 matching bases. TRBV6-7 is placed among ORFs of uncertain function. V was shortened by 6 bases and J by 3 bases, with 15 bases between the two germline ends. The CDR3 sequence is 14 residues long. The CDR3 DNA follows: TGTGCCAGCAGGGCAGGGGGGCCAAGCTACGAGCAGTACTTC. Protein sequence: CASRAGGPSYEQYF.

The CDR3 DNA is TGTGCCAGCAGCCCCAGACAGGGGCGATTATCAGATACGCAGTATTTT. It translates to CASSPRQGRLSDTQYF. The V call is TRBV6-2 or TRBV6-3, the J call TRBJ2-3; 8 bases are shared with TRBD1. Germline V gives CDR1 MNHEY, CDR2 SVGEGT. The CDR3 covers 16 residues. The J segment lost 4 bases and the V segment lost 6 bases, leaving 12 bases of the junction unmatched.

The chain employs TRBV28 and TRBJ2-2; 9 bases are a match to TRBD1. V trimming: 7 bases; J trimming: 6 bases; junction bases outside the gene matches: 6. CDR1 and CDR2 (germline): MDHEN, SYDVKM. The CDR3 extends over 14 amino acids. The CDR3 sequence: CASTPGQGPGELFF. CDR3 nucleotides: TGTGCCAGCACCCCGGGACAGGGACCCGGGGAGCTGTTTTTT. Looking up the rest from reference TRBV28 and TRBJ2-2 gives the full variable domain: DVKVTQSSRYLVKRTGEKVFLECVQDMDHENMFWYRQDPGLGLRLIYFSYDVKMKEKGDIPEGYSVSREKKERFSLILESASTNQTSMYLCASTPGQGPGELFFGEGSRLTVL.

The chain carries TRBV9 and TRBJ2-5; 8 nucleotides align to TRBD2. The CDR3 is 17 amino acids. Germline loops: CDR1 SGDLS, CDR2 YYNGEE. V lost 0 bases, J lost 1 base, and 8 bases stayed unmatched. The DNA of the CDR3 is TGTGCCAGCAGCGTAGCCGCTAGCGGGCACACCCAAGAGACCCAGTACTTC. Translated: CASSVAASGHTQETQYF.

The chain employs TRBV15 and TRBJ2-5; 9 positions agree with TRBD2. V lost 1 base to trimming and J lost 4 bases; unmatched junction nucleotides: 7. The CDR3 consists of 16 residues. Germline V gene sequence: CDR1 LNHNV, CDR2 YYDKDF (reference sequence). The CDR3 spells CATSRGGGGARETQYF. The CDR3 DNA sequence: TGTGCCACCAGCAGAGGTGGCGGGGGGGCCAGAGAGACCCAGTACTTC.

The V call is TRBV5-1, the J call TRBJ2-5; 7 positions agree with TRBD2. The trim removed 3 bases at V and 4 bases at J, leaving 15 bases unmatched. The germline V gene encodes CDR1 SGHRS and CDR2 YFSETQ. The CDR3 sequence is 17 residues long. The CDR3 DNA follows: TGCGCCAGCAGCTACGAGGAGCGGCGGGAGCTAGGAGAGACCCAGTACTTC. Its translation: CASSYEERRELGETQYF.